Listed here is a single TCR beta chain. The data were taken from a study of cytomegalovirus exposure and HLA in healthy donors. CDR1 MNHNS and CDR2 SASEGT come from the germline V gene. The CDR3 runs to 15 residues. V was clipped by 2 bases and J by 2 bases; unmatched bases: 6. Researchers ran the PCR with 60 Vbeta and 13 Jbeta primers. Profiled with immunoSEQ multiplex PCR; TCRdb holds only in-frame clones, not every one. The sample gives 80,000 to 130,000 clones, 76% of which show up once; approximately 3.6% is in the top ten. This sequence was found in a woman in her forties or fifties in good health and CMV-seropositive. The genes are TRBV6-1 and TRBJ2-7; TRBD1 agrees at 7 bases. The sample was PBMCs. CDR3 residues: CASSELGRGPYEQYF. The CDR3 region has the DNA TGTGCCAGCAGTGAACTTGGAAGGGGGCCCTACGAGCAGTACTTC.